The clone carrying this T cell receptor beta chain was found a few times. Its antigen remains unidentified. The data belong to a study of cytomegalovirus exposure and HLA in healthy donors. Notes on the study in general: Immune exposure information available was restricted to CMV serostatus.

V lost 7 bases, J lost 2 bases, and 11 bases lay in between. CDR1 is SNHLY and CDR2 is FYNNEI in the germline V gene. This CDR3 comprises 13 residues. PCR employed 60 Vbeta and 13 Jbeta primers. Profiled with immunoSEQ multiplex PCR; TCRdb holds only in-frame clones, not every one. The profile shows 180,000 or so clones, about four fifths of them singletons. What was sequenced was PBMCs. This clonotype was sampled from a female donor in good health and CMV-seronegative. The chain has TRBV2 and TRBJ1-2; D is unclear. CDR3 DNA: TGTGCCAGCAACAGCAGGTCGAACTATGGCTACACCTTC. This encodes CASNSRSNYGYTF.